This note documents a single T cell receptor (beta chain) sequence. Antigen: not known. The treatment is: approximately 11-day PBMC culture with coronavirus spike peptide pools or control peptides (ViraFEST assay). The PCR-positive dates, March through December 2020, came before the US Alpha, Beta and Delta variants. CDR3 length: 14 amino acids. V shed 7 bases and J 4 bases; nucleotides not matched to a gene: 8. Germline CDR1 is MNHNS and CDR2 is SASEGT. Once obtained from cultured CD4+ T cells, the DNA was sequenced using the Oncomine TCR Beta short-read assay. TCRdb ran MiXCR on the PCR reads and lists one entry per CDR3 protein. The sample yields approximately 12,000 distinct CDR3 sequences, around two fifths seen once. The record originates from a study of vaccination and CD4 T cells after COVID-19.

This TCR derives from a human donor with COVID-19. The sequencing input was cultured CD4+ T cells from blood. The rearrangement uses TRBV6-1 and TRBJ2-5; 8 nucleotides align to TRBD2. The CDR3 coding sequence is TGTGCCAGCATTCTGGGACTAGGCAGAGAGACCCAGTACTTC. As protein: CASILGLGRETQYF.